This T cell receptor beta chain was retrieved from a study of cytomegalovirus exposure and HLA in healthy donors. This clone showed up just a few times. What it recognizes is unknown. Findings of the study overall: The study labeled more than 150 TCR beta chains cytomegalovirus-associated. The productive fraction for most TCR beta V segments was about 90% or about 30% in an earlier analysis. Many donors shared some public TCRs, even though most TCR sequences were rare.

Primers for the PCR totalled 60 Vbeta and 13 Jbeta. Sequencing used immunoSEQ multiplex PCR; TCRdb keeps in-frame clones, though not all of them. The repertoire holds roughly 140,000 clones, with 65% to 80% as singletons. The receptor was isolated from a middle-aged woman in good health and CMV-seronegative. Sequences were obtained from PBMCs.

The CDR3 protein is CASSFGTGLGTQYF. The CDR3 DNA sequence: TGCGCCAGCAGCTTCGGGACAGGGTTGGGGACCCAGTACTTC. The chain couples TRBV5-1 to TRBJ2-5; 9 positions match TRBD1. The length of the CDR3 is 14 residues. Germline CDR1 reads SGHRS; CDR2 reads YFSETQ. Trimming took 2 bases from V and 7 from J; bases not matched to a gene: 6. Drawing the rest from reference TRBV5-1 and TRBJ2-5, the complete variable domain is KAGVTQTPRYLIKTRGQQVTLSCSPISGHRSVSWYQQTPGQGLQFLFEYFSETQRNKGNFPGRFSGRQFSNSRSEMNVSTLELGDSALYLCASSFGTGLGTQYFGPGTRLLVL.